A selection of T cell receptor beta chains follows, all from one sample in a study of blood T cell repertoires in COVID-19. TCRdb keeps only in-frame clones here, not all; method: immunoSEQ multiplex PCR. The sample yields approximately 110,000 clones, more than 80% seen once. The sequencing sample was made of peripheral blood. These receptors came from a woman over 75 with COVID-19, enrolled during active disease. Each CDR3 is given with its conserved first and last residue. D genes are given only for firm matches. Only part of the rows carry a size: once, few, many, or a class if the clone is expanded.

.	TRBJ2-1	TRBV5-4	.	CASSQGLTNEQFF	TGTGCCAGCAGCCAGGGCCTGACCAATGAGCAGTTCTTC
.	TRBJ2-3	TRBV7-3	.	CASSRDFTTDTQYF	TGTGCCAGCAGCCGGGACTTCACTACAGATACGCAGTATTTT
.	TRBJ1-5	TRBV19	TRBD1	CASSIGTGKSNQPQHF	TGTGCCAGTAGTATTGGGACAGGGAAAAGCAATCAGCCCCAGCATTTT
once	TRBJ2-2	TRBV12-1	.	CAASAGGDRGAVF	TGTGCCGCTAGTGCGGGAGGGGACCGGGGAGCTGTTTTT
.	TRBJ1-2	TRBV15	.	CATSRGRQVPYGYTF	TGTGCCACCAGCAGGGGAAGACAGGTTCCCTATGGCTACACCTTC
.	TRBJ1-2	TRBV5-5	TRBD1	CASSLGTGFNYGYTF	TGTGCCAGCAGCTTGGGGACAGGGTTTAACTATGGCTACACCTTC
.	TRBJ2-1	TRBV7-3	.	CASSLDYNNEQFF	TGTGCCAGCAGCCTCGACTACAACAATGAGCAGTTCTTC
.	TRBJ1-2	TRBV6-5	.	CASATGGVGGYTF	TGTGCCAGCGCCACGGGGGGGGTAGGTGGCTACACCTTC
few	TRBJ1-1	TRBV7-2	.	CASSGLWRGTEAFF	TGTGCCAGCAGCGGCCTTTGGCGGGGCACTGAAGCTTTCTTT
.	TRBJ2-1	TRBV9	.	CASSVVAGTSYNEQFF	TGTGCCAGCAGCGTAGTGGCGGGAACCTCCTACAATGAGCAGTTCTTC
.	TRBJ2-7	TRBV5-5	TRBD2	CASSSAPLAAHEQYF	TGTGCCAGCAGCTCCGCTCCACTAGCGGCCCACGAGCAGTACTTC
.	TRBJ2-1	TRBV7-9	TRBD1	CASSLAGQEYNEQFF	TGTGCCAGCAGCTTAGCAGGACAGGAGTACAATGAGCAGTTCTTC
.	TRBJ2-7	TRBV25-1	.	CASSDMRGAGSSYEQYF	TGTGCCAGCAGTGATATGCGCGGGGCAGGTAGCTCCTACGAGCAGTACTTC
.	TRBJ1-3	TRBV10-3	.	CAIRGRESGNTIYF	TGTGCCATCAGGGGGAGGGAATCTGGAAACACCATATATTTT
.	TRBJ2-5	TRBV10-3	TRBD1	CAISVDRVQETQYF	TGTGCCATCAGTGTTGACAGGGTCCAAGAGACCCAGTACTTC
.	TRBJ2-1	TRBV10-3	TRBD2	CAISNLAGGDNEQFF	TGTGCCATCAGCAATCTTGCGGGGGGAGACAATGAGCAGTTCTTC
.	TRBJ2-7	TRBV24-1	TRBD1	CATSDLTGQTYEQYF	TGTGCCACCAGTGATTTGACGGGACAGACCTACGAGCAGTACTTC
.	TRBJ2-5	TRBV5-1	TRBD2	CASSSISGREETQYF	TGCGCCAGCAGCAGTATTAGCGGGAGGGAAGAGACCCAGTACTTC
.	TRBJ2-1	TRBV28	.	CASRPGQGRLAGPNEQFF	TGTGCCAGCAGACCGGGACAGGGTAGGCTAGCGGGGCCAAATGAGCAGTTCTTC
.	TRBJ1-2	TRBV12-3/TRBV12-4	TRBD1	CASSLGTGDGYTF	TGTGCCAGCAGTTTGGGGACAGGGGACGGCTACACCTTC
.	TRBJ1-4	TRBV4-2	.	CASSQDQQYNEKLFF	TGTGCCAGCAGCCAAGATCAACAGTATAATGAAAAACTGTTTTTT
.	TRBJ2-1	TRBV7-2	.	CASSSGYNEQFF	TGTGCCAGCAGCTCGGGGTACAATGAGCAGTTCTTC
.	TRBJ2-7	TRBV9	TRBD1	CASSSLTGTGVHEQYF	TGTGCCAGCAGCTCACTAACCGGGACAGGGGTTCACGAGCAGTACTTC
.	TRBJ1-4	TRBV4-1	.	CASSQDGQLLVNEKLFF	TGCGCCAGCAGCCAAGATGGACAGCTCCTGGTTAATGAAAAACTGTTTTTT
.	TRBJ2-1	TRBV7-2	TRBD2	CASSLDPAGGPEQFF	TGTGCCAGCAGCTTAGATCCAGCGGGAGGGCCCGAACAGTTCTTC
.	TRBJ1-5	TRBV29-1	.	CSVAPGRDQPQHF	TGCAGCGTCGCCCCAGGGAGGGATCAGCCCCAGCATTTT
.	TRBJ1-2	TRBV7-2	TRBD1	CASSSGTGSYYTF	TGTGCCAGCAGCTCCGGGACAGGGAGTTACTACACCTTC
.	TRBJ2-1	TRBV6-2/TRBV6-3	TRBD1	CASSTSDRGPYNEQFF	TGTGCCAGCAGTACATCGGACAGGGGGCCCTACAATGAGCAGTTCTTC
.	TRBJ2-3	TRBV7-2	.	CASMYGFESDTQYF	TGTGCCAGCATGTACGGGTTTGAATCAGATACGCAGTATTTT
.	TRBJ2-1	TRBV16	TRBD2	CASSRASGSLEQFF	TGTGCCAGCAGCCGGGCTAGCGGGAGCCTTGAGCAGTTCTTC
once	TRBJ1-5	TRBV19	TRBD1	CASSPATGINQPQHF	TGTGCCAGTAGCCCCGCGACAGGGATCAATCAGCCCCAGCATTTT
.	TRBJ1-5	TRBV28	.	CASSLQSPRQPQHF	TGTGCCAGCAGCCTCCAAAGCCCACGGCAGCCCCAGCATTTT
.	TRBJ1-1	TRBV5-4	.	CASSLEGGRMNTEAFF	TGTGCCAGCAGCTTGGAGGGAGGACGGATGAACACTGAAGCTTTCTTT
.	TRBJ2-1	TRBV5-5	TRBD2	CASSLKREGLYNEQFF	TGTGCCAGCAGCTTGAAGCGGGAGGGCCTCTACAATGAGCAGTTCTTC
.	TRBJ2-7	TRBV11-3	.	CACDSSSYEQYF	TGTGCCTGTGACAGCTCCTCCTACGAGCAGTACTTC
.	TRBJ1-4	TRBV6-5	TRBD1	CASRPGQGGEKLFF	TGTGCCAGCAGACCGGGACAGGGGGGTGAAAAACTGTTTTTT
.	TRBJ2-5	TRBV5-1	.	CASSSNPSVETQYF	TGCGCCAGCAGCTCGAACCCTAGCGTAGAGACCCAGTACTTC
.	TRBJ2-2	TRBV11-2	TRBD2	CASSLGLAGTGELFF	TGTGCCAGCAGCTTAGGACTAGCGGGGACCGGGGAGCTGTTTTTT
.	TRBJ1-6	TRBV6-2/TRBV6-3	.	CASSSSALGAPLHF	TGTGCCAGCAGTTCATCGGCTTTGGGCGCACCCCTCCACTTT
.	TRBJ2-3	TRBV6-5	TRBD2	CASRETSDRTDTQYF	TGTGCCAGCAGGGAGACTAGCGACCGCACAGATACGCAGTATTTT
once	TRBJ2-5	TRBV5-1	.	CASSYGGKETQYF	TGCGCCAGCAGTTACGGAGGGAAAGAGACCCAGTACTTC
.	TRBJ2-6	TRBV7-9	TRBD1	CASSRDSSFSGANVLTF	TGTGCCAGCAGCCGGGACAGTTCATTTTCTGGGGCCAACGTCCTGACTTTC
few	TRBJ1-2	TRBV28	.	CASQDRPNYGYTF	TGTGCCAGCCAAGACAGACCCAACTATGGCTACACCTTC
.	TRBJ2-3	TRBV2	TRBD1	CASKEQGATDTQYF	TGTGCCAGCAAAGAACAGGGGGCCACAGATACGCAGTATTTT
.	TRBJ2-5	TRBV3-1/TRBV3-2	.	CASSQVSSSRETQYF	TGTGCCAGCAGCCAAGTTAGTTCTAGTAGGGAGACCCAGTACTTC
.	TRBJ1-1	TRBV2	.	CASRVGVNTEAFF	TGTGCCAGCAGAGTCGGGGTGAACACTGAAGCTTTCTTT
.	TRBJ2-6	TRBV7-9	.	CASSFVFTGASGANVLTF	TGTGCCAGCAGCTTCGTTTTTACGGGAGCCTCTGGGGCCAACGTCCTGACTTTC
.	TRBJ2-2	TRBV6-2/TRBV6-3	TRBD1	CASSYRGQGSNTGELFF	TGTGCCAGCAGTTACCGCGGACAGGGCTCGAACACCGGGGAGCTGTTTTTT
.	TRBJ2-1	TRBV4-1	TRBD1	CASSQGGTAYNEQFF	TGCGCCAGCAGCCAAGGAGGGACAGCATACAATGAGCAGTTCTTC
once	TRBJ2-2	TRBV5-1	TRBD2	CASSAGLAGGIYGELFF	TGCGCCAGCAGCGCCGGACTAGCGGGAGGCATCTACGGGGAGCTGTTTTTT
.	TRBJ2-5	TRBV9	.	CASSLQLARETQYF	TGTGCCAGCAGCCTCCAACTAGCCCGAGAGACCCAGTACTTC